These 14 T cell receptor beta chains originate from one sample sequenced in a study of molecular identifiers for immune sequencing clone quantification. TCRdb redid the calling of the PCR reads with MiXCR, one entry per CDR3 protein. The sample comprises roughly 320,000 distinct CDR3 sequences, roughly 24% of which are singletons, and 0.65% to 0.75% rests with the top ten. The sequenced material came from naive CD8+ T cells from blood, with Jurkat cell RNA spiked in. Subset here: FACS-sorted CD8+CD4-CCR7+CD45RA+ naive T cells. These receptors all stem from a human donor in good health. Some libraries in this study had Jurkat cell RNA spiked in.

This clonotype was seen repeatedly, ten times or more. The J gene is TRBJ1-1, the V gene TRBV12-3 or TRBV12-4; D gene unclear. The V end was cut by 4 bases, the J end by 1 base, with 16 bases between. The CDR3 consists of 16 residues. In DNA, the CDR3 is TGTGCCAGCAGTTACCCCCCTACCCACCAGAACACTGAAGCTTTCTTT. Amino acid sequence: CASSYPPTHQNTEAFF.

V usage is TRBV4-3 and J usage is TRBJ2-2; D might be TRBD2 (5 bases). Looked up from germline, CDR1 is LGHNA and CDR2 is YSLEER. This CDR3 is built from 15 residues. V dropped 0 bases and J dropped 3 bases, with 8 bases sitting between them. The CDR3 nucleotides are TGCGCCAGCAGCCAAGATACGAGGGACACCGGGGAGCTGTTTTTT. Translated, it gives CASSQDTRDTGELFF.

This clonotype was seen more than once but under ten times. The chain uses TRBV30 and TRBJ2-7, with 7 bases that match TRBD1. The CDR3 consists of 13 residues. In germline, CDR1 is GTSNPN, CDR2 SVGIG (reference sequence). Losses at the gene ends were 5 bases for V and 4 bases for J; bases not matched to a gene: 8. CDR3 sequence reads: CAWARDSNYEQYF. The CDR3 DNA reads TGTGCCTGGGCCCGGGACAGTAATTACGAGCAGTACTTC.

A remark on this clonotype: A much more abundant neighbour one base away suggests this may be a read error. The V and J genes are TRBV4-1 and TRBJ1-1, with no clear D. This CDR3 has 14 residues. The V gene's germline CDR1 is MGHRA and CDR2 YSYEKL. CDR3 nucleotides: TGCGCCAGCTGCCAAGATTATTCGAACACTGAAGCTTTCTTT. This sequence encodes CASCQDYSNTEAFF.

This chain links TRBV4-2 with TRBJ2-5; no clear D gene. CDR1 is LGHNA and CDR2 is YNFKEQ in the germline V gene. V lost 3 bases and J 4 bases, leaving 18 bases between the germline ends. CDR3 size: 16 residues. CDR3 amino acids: CASSQFPADDGETQYF. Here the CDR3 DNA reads TGTGCCAGCAGCCAGTTCCCGGCGGACGACGGAGAGACCCAGTACTTC.

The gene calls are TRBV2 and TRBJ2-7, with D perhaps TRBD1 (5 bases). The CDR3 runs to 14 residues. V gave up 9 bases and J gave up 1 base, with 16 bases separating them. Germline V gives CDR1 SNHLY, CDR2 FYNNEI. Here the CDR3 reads CASRPGALSYEQYF. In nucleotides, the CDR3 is TGTGCCAGTCGTCCTGGGGCATTATCCTACGAGCAGTACTTC. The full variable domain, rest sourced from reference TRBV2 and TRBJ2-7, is EPEVTQTPSHQVTQMGQEVILRCVPISNHLYFYWYRQILGQKVEFLVSFYNNEISEKSEIFDDQFSVERPDGSNFTLKIRSTKLEDSAMYFCASRPGALSYEQYFGPGTRLTVT.

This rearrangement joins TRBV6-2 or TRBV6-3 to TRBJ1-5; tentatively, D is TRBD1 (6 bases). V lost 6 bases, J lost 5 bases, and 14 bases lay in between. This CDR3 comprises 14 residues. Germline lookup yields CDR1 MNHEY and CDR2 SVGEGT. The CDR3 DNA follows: TGTGCCAGCAGAACAACAGGGACCGATCAGCCCCAGCATTTT. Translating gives CASRTTGTDQPQHF.

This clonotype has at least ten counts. The CDR3 DNA reads as TGTGCCAGCAGCCTAGACAGGGTCCAAGAGACCCAGTACTTC. Amino acid sequence: CASSLDRVQETQYF. J is TRBJ2-5 and V is TRBV7-7, with 7 bases matching TRBD1. CDR1 and CDR2 from the germline V gene are SSHAT and FNYEAQ (reference sequence). The CDR3 totals 14 residues. The junction had 4 bases not matched to a gene; V was cut back by 5 bases and J by 1 base.

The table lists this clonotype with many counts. The CDR3 sequence is CARTTALGASGAYNEQFF. The CDR3 bases are TGTGCCAGGACCACTGCGCTCGGGGCTAGCGGGGCCTACAATGAGCAGTTCTTC. This sequence joins TRBV2 and TRBJ2-1; TRBD2 aligns across 9 bases. V lost 9 bases to trimming and J lost 2 bases; unmatched junction nucleotides: 17. The CDR3 loop spans 18 amino acids. Germline lookup yields CDR1 SNHLY and CDR2 FYNNEI.

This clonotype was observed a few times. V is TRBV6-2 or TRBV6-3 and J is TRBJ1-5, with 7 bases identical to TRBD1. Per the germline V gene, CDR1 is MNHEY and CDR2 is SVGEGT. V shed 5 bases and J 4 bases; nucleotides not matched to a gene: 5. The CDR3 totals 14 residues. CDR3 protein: CASSGDSSNQPQHF. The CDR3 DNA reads TGTGCCAGCAGTGGGGACAGCTCGAATCAGCCCCAGCATTTT.

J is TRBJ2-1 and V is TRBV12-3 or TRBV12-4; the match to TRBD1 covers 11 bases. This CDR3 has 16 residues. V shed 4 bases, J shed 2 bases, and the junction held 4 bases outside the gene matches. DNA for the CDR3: TGTGCCAGCAGTTCAGGGACAGGGGGTCCCTACAATGAGCAGTTCTTC. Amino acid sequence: CASSSGTGGPYNEQFF.

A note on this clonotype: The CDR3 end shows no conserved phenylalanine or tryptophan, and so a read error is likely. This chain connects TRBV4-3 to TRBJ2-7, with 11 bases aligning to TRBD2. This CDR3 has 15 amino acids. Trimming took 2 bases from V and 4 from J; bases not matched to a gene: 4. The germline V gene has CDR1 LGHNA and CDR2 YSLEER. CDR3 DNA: TGCGCCAGCAGCCAAAGCTCTAGCGGGGGGTACGAGCAGTACCTC. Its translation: CASSQSSSGGYEQYL.

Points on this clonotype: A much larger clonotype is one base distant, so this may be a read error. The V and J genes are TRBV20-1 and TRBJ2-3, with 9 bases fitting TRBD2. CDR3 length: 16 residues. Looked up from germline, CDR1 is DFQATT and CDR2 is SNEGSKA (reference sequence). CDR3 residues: CSAKRGLAWSTGTQYF. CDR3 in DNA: TGCAGTGCTAAGAGAGGACTAGCGTGGAGCACAGGTACGCAGTATTTT.

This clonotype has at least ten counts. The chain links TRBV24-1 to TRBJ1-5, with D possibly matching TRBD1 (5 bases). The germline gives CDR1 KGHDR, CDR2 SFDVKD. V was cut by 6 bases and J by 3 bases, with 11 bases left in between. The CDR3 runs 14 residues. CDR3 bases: TGTGCCACCAGTTCGGGACGGTTCAATCAGCCCCAGCATTTT. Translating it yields CATSSGRFNQPQHF.